A single sample is the source of the 14 T cell receptor beta chains below, sequenced in a study of T cell repertoires in aging, cancer and after chemotherapy. A mixed TRB-A/B primer pool amplified rearranged TRB by multiplex touch-down PCR. One entry per CDR3 protein, called by TCRdb with MiXCR from the multiplex PCR reads. The repertoire includes about 8,700 distinct CDR3 sequences, around 32% of them detected once, and roughly 3.3% sits in the top ten. Amplification of TCR beta used genomic DNA extracted from peripheral blood. Sequenced sample: blood. The receptors derive from a human donor in good health.

The chain employs TRBV30 and TRBJ1-1; D remains ambiguous. V was trimmed by 1 base and J by 8 bases, leaving 11 bases between them. The CDR3 runs to 12 residues. The germline V gene has CDR1 GTSNPN and CDR2 SVGIG (reference sequence). CDR3 loop: CAWSEGLWEAFF. As DNA, the CDR3 is TGTGCCTGGAGTGAGGGCTTGTGGGAAGCTTTCTTT.

Of note for this clonotype: The germline gene is not matched at one end of the junction; a read error may be the cause. The chain joins TRBV19 to TRBJ2-5; 7 bases map to TRBD1. Germline CDR1 is LNHDA and CDR2 is SQIVND (reference sequence). The CDR3 spans 13 residues. CDR3 coding DNA: TGTGCCAGTAGTTCACGGGAAAGGGGGCCTAAAAGCTTC. Protein: CASSSRERGPKSF.

The chain has TRBV28 and TRBJ2-2, with TRBD2 matching 7 bases. The CDR3 length is 15 residues. Germline V CDR1 and CDR2: MDHEN, SYDVKM. V dropped 1 base and J dropped 4; count of bases not matched to a gene: 3. CDR3 bases: TGTGCCAGCAGTTTATACGCGGGAGTCACCGGGGAGCTGTTTTTT. It codes for CASSLYAGVTGELFF. The entire variable domain, with the rest obtained from reference TRBV28 and TRBJ2-2, is as follows: DVKVTQSSRYLVKRTGEKVFLECVQDMDHENMFWYRQDPGLGLRLIYFSYDVKMKEKGDIPEGYSVSREKKERFSLILESASTNQTSMYLCASSLYAGVTGELFFGEGSRLTVL.

This clonotype counts as large (0.1 to 1%). This rearrangement joins TRBV29-1 to TRBJ2-7, with TRBD1 as a possible D gene (6 bases). The germline V gene encodes CDR1 SQVTM and CDR2 ANQGSEA. This CDR3 spans 13 amino acids. Trimming took 4 bases from V and 1 from J, leaving 11 bases between them. CDR3: CSVGSDRSYEQYF. DNA of the CDR3: TGCAGCGTTGGCTCGGACAGATCCTACGAGCAGTACTTC.

This clonotype was observed a handful of times. V and J are TRBV20-1 and TRBJ2-1; D gene uncertain. Between the trimmed V and J ends, which lost 2 bases and 6 bases, there was a span of 5 bases. There are 11 residues in the CDR3. The germline V gene has CDR1 DFQATT and CDR2 SNEGSKA (reference sequence). The chain's CDR3 is CSARLGNEQFF. The CDR3 nucleotides read TGCAGTGCTAGACTAGGCAATGAGCAGTTCTTC.

The CDR3 nucleotides are TGTGCCAGCAGCCCCAGACAGGGAAGAAACACTGAAGCTTTCTTT. The encoded protein is CASSPRQGRNTEAFF. The chain recombines TRBV7-2 with TRBJ1-1; 7 bases are shared with TRBD1. J lost 2 bases, V lost 5 bases, and 8 bases had no gene match. This CDR3 comprises 15 residues. Germline CDR1 is SGHTA and CDR2 is FQGNSA.

This clonotype has a handful of counts. This sequence joins TRBV5-4 and TRBJ1-4; possible D gene TRBD1, 6 bases. The CDR3 is 15 residues long. V was cut by 4 bases and J by 0 bases, with 10 bases left in between. CDR1 is SGHNT, CDR2 YYREEE, per germline (reference sequence). CDR3 nucleotide sequence: TGTGCCAGCAGCCCCACAGGGTCAACTAATGAAAAACTGTTTTTT. The encoded protein is CASSPTGSTNEKLFF.

This clonotype came up once. The CDR3 nucleotides are TGCAGTGCGCGTCCTAGCGGGAGGGAGGATGATACGCAGTATTTT. Its translation is CSARPSGREDDTQYF. J is TRBJ2-3 and V is TRBV20-1; 12 bases match TRBD2. Trimming removed 6 bases from V and 6 bases from J; junction bases left unmatched: 10. The germline gives CDR1 DFQATT, CDR2 SNEGSKA (reference sequence). CDR3 length: 15 amino acids.

This clonotype rates as medium-sized. The chain carries TRBV6-5 and TRBJ2-5, with TRBD1 identical over 7 bases. The CDR3 loop spans 12 amino acids. CDR1 MNHEY and CDR2 SVGAGI come from the germline V gene. V was clipped by 7 bases and J by 2 bases; unmatched bases: 1. This CDR3 is CASKTGQETQYF. The CDR3 region has the DNA TGTGCCAGCAAGACAGGGCAAGAGACCCAGTACTTC.

This clonotype was observed a handful of times. The chain is built from TRBV18 and TRBJ2-1; TRBD2 aligns across 10 bases. Germline trimming cut 6 bases from V and 3 bases from J; bases unmatched to any gene: 5. Germline CDR1 reads KGHSH; CDR2 reads LQKENI. This CDR3 has 15 residues. CDR3 region: CASSVRTSGYNEQFF. CDR3 nucleotide sequence: TGTGCCAGCTCCGTGCGGACTAGCGGCTACAATGAGCAGTTCTTC.

The chain links TRBV7-2 to TRBJ2-3; no reliable D call. This CDR3 is 12 amino acids long. V shed 1 base and J shed 1 base, with 0 bases lying between them. The germline V gene encodes CDR1 SGHTA and CDR2 FQGNSA. CDR3 loop: CASSLGTDTQYF. In DNA, the CDR3 is TGTGCCAGCAGCTTAGGCACAGATACGCAGTATTTT.

The chain uses TRBV6-2 or TRBV6-3 and TRBJ2-7; D is possibly TRBD1 or TRBD2 (5 bases each). Germline CDR1 reads MNHEY; CDR2 reads SVGEGT. V lost 5 bases and J 3 bases, leaving 20 bases between the germline ends. The CDR3 runs to 16 residues. The CDR3 loop reads CASSTPIGPGHYEQYF. As DNA, the CDR3 is TGTGCCAGCAGTACTCCCATCGGACCGGGGCACTACGAGCAGTACTTC.

By sample fraction, this clonotype is medium-sized. The V and J genes are TRBV6-1 and TRBJ2-7; perhaps TRBD1 as D (6 bases). This CDR3 comprises 12 residues. V was cut by 10 bases and J by 2 bases, with 12 bases left in between. The germline V gene has CDR1 MNHNS and CDR2 SASEGT. The CDR3 DNA reads TGTGCCACGACGACAGGCCCCTACGAGCAGTACTTC. Protein sequence: CATTTGPYEQYF.

The genes are TRBV6-4 and TRBJ2-3; TRBD2 matches at 8 bases. Losses at the gene ends were 2 bases for V and 4 bases for J; bases not matched to a gene: 8. CDR3 length equals 16 residues. Germline-derived CDR1 and CDR2 are MRHNA and SNTAGT. The CDR3 DNA is TGTGCCAGCAGTGACACATTGACTAGCGATTCAGATACGCAGTATTTT. Residues: CASSDTLTSDSDTQYF.